This TCR beta chain comes out of a study of technical replicates of blood from a few donors (TCRdb year 2017). The germline V gene gives CDR1 as SGHAT and CDR2 as FQNNGV. Including cysteine and phenylalanine, the CDR3 has 15 amino acids. The read is trimmed to its CDR3 DNA, 45 bases read in frame from base 1. Trimming costs V 5 bases and J 6 bases, and their ends lie 19 bases apart. Worth noting for this clone: There is no known antigen for this receptor. Base qualities are not at hand, and no much larger clone is one base apart.

Preparation of the library involved the immunoSEQ multiplex PCR assay. Drawn from immuneACCESS, this table holds only the in-frame rearrangements with V and J called that TCRdb kept. Clones are partly lost; checked studies trace under half to an unresolved V gene and leave the rest unexplained. In this sample the table shows tens of thousands of clones, roughly 98% of which occur a single time. Jointly, the top ten make up around 0.15% of the sample. The sample consisted of T cells isolated from PBMCs. The receptor comes from a human donor in good health. This chain is built from TRBV11-2 and TRBJ1-1, with a tentative D gene TRBD1 over 5 matching bases. The nucleotide sequence reads as follows: TGTGCCAGCAGCCAATCAAGTGGGGCCCAGGCTGAAGCTTTCTTT. Its translation reads: CASSQSSGAQAEAFF.